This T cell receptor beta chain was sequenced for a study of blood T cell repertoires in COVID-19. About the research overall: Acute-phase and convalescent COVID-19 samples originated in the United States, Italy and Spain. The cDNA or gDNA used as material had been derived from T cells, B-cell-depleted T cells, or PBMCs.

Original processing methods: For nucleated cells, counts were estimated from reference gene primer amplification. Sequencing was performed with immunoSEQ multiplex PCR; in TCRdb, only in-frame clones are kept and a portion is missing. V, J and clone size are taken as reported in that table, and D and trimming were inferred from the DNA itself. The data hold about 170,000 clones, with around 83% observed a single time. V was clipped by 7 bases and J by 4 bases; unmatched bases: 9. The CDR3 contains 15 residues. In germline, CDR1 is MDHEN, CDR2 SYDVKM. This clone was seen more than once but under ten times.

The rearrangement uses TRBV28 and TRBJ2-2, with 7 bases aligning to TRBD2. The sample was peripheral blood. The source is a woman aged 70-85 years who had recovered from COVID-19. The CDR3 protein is CASTGAGWGTGELFF. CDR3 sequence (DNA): TGTGCCAGCACTGGAGCGGGATGGGGCACCGGGGAGCTGTTTTTT.